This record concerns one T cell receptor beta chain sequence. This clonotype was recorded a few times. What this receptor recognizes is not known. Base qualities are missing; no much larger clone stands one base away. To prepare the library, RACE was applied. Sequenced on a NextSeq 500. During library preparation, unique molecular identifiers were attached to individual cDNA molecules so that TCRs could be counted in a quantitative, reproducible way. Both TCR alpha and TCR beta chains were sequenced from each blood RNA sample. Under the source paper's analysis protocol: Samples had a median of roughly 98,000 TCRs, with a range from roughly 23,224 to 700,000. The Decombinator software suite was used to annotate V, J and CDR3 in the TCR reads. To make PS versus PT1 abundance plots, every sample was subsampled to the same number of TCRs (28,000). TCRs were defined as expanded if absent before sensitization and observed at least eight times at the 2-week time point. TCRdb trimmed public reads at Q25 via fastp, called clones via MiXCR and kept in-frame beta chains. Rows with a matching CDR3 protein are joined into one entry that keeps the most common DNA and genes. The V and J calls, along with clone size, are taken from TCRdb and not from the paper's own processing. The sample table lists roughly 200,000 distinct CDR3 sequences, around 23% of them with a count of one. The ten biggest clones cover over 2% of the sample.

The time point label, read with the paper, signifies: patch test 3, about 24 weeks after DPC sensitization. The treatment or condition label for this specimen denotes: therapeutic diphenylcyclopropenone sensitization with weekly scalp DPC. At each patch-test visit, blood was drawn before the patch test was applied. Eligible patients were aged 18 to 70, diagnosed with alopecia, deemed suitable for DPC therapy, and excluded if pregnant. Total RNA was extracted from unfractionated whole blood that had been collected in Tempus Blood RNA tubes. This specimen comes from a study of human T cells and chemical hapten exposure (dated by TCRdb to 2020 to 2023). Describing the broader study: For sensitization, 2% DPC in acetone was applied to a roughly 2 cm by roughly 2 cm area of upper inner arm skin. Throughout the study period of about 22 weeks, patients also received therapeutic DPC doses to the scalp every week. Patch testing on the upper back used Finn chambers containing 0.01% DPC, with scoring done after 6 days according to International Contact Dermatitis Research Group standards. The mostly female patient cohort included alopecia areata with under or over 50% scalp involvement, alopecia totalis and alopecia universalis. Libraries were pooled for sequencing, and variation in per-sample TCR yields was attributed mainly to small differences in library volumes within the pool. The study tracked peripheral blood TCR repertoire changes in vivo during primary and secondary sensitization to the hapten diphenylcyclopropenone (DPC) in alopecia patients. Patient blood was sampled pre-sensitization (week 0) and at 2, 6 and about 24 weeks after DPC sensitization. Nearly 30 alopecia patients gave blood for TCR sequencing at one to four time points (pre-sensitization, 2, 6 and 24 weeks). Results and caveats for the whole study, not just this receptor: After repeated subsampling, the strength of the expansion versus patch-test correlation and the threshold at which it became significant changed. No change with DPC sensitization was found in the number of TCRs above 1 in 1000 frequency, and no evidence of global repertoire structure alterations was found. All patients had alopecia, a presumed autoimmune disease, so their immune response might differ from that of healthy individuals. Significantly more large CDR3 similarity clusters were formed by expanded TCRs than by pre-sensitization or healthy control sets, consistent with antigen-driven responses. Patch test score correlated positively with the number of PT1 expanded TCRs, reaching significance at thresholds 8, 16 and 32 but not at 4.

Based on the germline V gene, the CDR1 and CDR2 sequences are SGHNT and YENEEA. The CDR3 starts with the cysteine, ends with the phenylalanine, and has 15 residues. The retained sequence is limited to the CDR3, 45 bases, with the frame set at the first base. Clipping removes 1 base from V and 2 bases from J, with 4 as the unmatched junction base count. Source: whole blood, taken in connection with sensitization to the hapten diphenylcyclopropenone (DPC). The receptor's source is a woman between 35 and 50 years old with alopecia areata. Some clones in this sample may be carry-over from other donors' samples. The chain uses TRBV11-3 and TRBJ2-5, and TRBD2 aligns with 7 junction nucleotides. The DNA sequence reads TGTGCCAGCAGCTTAGGAGGGGAGGGTCAAGAGACCCAGTACTTC. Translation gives CASSLGGEGQETQYF.